This T cell receptor (beta chain) comes out of a study of CD8 T cells in ankylosing spondylitis (dated 2017 in TCRdb). Broadly, across the study: The study set out to find disease-linked TCR variants by profiling T cell receptor beta repertoires in ankylosing spondylitis patients and healthy donors. The full study cohort comprised approximately 23 ankylosing spondylitis patients and 110 or so healthy donors. Peripheral blood was sampled, and synovial fluid was additionally collected from ankylosing spondylitis patients. General study outcomes and caveats: A TCR beta motif of seven or eight highly homologous amino acid variants appeared characteristic of blood from ankylosing spondylitis patients. Some motif variants were previously reported in synovial fluid and blood of reactive arthritis patients, suggesting common disease-initiation mechanisms. The disease-linked clones showed a CD8+ phenotype and occurred at relatively low frequencies in peripheral blood. The disease-linked clones were reported to be significantly enriched in matched synovial fluid samples from ankylosing spondylitis patients.

Comments on this clonotype: What this receptor recognizes is not known. Base qualities are not recorded, but no much larger clone differs from it by a single base.

Sequencer: Illumina HiSeq 2500. Quantitative 5'-RACE with molecular barcodes was the method used to prepare the TCR beta libraries. As for the original processing: To identify disease-linked TCR variants, a new computational method was used, one built on a probabilistic model of VDJ rearrangement. The raw public data were reprocessed by TCRdb itself: fastp quality trimming at Q25, MiXCR clonotype calling, in-frame beta chains only. Rows matching on CDR3 protein sequence are summarized as one entry with the most common DNA and genes. The V and J calls, along with clone size, are taken from TCRdb and not from the paper's own processing. The sample data list about 330,000 distinct CDR3 sequences, and less than 9.5% of these were observed just once. Jointly, the top ten make up more than 14% of the sample. The sequence was obtained from a male donor with ankylosing spondylitis. Input material: blood, either unsorted or a sorted T cell fraction (not recorded which).

The nucleotide sequence reads as follows: TGCGCCAGCAGCTCTAGCGGGGGGAACACCGGGGAGCTGTTTTTT. Translated, it reads CASSSSGGNTGELFF. Recombination connected TRBV5-1 to TRBJ2-2; a stretch of 10 junction bases matches TRBD2. From a lookup of the germline V gene, CDR1 and CDR2 are SGHRS and YFSETQ. The CDR3 runs 15 residues from the cysteine to the phenylalanine. Solely the CDR3 DNA is kept, with 45 bases framed from the first base. Relative to germline, V is missing 3 bases and J is missing 1 base, with 0 bases of the junction outside any gene match. Reference TRBV5-1 and TRBJ2-2 genes cover what lies past the CDR3, so the full variable domain is KAGVTQTPRYLIKTRGQQVTLSCSPISGHRSVSWYQQTPGQGLQFLFEYFSETQRNKGNFPGRFSGRQFSNSRSEMNVSTLELGDSALYLCASSSSGGNTGELFFGEGSRLTVL.